A selection of T cell receptor beta chains follows, all from one sample in a study of T cells expressing NK-cell markers. TCRdb reprocessed the 5' RACE reads and stores each CDR3 protein as one record, lacking DNA. This sample lists about 180,000 distinct CDR3 sequences; its ten largest clones have around 20%. Sequencing was done on a sample of blood T cells: a sorted CD56 or NKG2C T cell subset, CD4+ or CD8+ T cells, or bulk PBMC T cells (not recorded which). All receptors derive from a man aged 18 to 69 in good health. CDR3s include the opening cysteine and the closing phenylalanine or tryptophan.

V gene	J gene	CDR3 length	CDR3 protein
TRBV6-1	TRBJ2-3	14	CASSDSWTWGTQYF
TRBV6-5	TRBJ2-7	17	CASSYSPGLGSSYEQYF
TRBV6-1	TRBJ1-6	14	CASSAYPIISPLHF
TRBV28	TRBJ2-1	13	CASSFEGGNEQFF
TRBV19	TRBJ1-2	15	CASSIATGSNYGYTF
TRBV29-1	TRBJ2-3	14	CSERQGSSTDTQYF
TRBV12-3/TRBV12-4	TRBJ2-1	15	CASRPRDRSYNEQFF
TRBV12-3/TRBV12-4	TRBJ2-5	14	CASSLDGRGQTQYF
TRBV12-5	TRBJ2-7	14	CASGSSYVGDEQYF
TRBV5-5	TRBJ1-5	15	CASSPRGNLNQPQHF
TRBV24-1	TRBJ2-7	17	CATSEGTGTGKSYEQYF
TRBV20-1	TRBJ2-3	13	CSAEEGFPDTQYF